This passage covers 9 T cell receptor beta chains from one sample sequenced in a study of shared clonotypes between healthy human individuals. Generated by immunoSEQ multiplex PCR, the TCRdb table keeps only in-frame clones and is missing some. The sample shows about 500,000 clones, 77% of them seen only once. What was sequenced was PBMCs. The receptor set was obtained from a middle-aged woman in good health. Some clones in this sample may be carry-over from other donors' samples.

This clone was counted a single time. A far bigger clonotype differs at one base, so this is likely a read error. V and J are TRBV29-1 and TRBJ1-1, with TRBD1 as a possible D gene (5 bases). Germline CDR1 SQVTM, CDR2 ANQGSEA. CDR3 length: 13 amino acids. DNA of the CDR3: TGCAGCGCATCGACAGTCATGAACACTGAAGCTTCCTTT. It is translated as CSASTVMNTEASF.

The chain couples TRBV1 to TRBJ1-3. TRBV1 is designated a pseudogene. The CDR3 contains 18 residues. CDR3 in amino acids: CTSSQVSPGPLSGNTIYF. CDR3 DNA sequence: TGCACCAGCAGCCAGGTGTCTCCGGGACCCCTCTCTGGAAACACCATATATTTT.

The chain combines TRBV4-2 with TRBJ2-5, with 10 bases fitting TRBD2. V trimming: 4 bases; J trimming: 4 bases; junction bases outside the gene matches: 3. Germline-derived CDR1 and CDR2 are LGHNA and YNFKEQ. The CDR3 is 14 residues long. The CDR3 region has the DNA TGTGCCAGCAGCCGTAGCGGGAGGCCAGAGACCCAGTACTTC. Translated, it gives CASSRSGRPETQYF.

V gene TRBV19 combines with J gene TRBJ2-2, with a possible D match to TRBD1 (7 bases). Germline CDR1 is LNHDA and CDR2 is SQIVND (reference sequence). The CDR3 consists of 12 residues. V was pared by 6 bases and J by 8 bases, with 10 bases between. The CDR3 spells CASRGGQGELFF. For the CDR3, the DNA is TGTGCCAGTAGGGGGGGACAGGGGGAGCTGTTTTTT.

The chain carries TRBV7-2 and TRBJ1-5, with 7 bases aligning to TRBD1. This CDR3 has 15 residues. The germline CDR1 and CDR2 sequences are SGHTA and FQGNSA. V trimming: 5 bases; J trimming: 0 bases; junction bases outside the gene matches: 4. The CDR3 sequence: CASSPRTGSNQPQHF. The DNA of the CDR3 is TGTGCCAGCAGCCCCCGGACAGGTAGCAATCAGCCCCAGCATTTT.

This clone was seen a single time. The chain uses TRBV2 and TRBJ2-7; D remains ambiguous. Trimming pared 3 bases from V and 4 bases from J, leaving 13 bases between. This CDR3 has 14 residues. Germline CDR1 and CDR2: SNHLY and FYNNEI. The CDR3 region has the DNA TGTGCCAGCAGTGACCCCCTGGGAATTTACGAGCAGTACTTC. Amino acid sequence: CASSDPLGIYEQYF.

Comments on this clone: A far larger clone differs by one base, so this is likely a read error. The chain couples TRBV2 to TRBJ2-1, with TRBD2 identical over 8 bases. This CDR3 spans 16 amino acids. Per germline, CDR1 SNHLY and CDR2 FYNNEI. DNA of the CDR3: TGTGCCAGCAGGACGCTAAAGCGGGAGTATGGAGATGAGCGGTTCTTC. Translation gives CASRTLKREYGDERFF.

As to this clone: A far larger clone is one base from this, pointing to a likely read error. Other DNA sequences in the sample encode the same CDR3. The chain carries TRBV19 and TRBJ1-4; 8 positions agree with TRBD1. Germline V gives CDR1 LNHDA, CDR2 SQIVND (reference sequence). V dropped 7 bases and J dropped 11; count of bases not matched to a gene: 12. CDR3 length: 14 amino acids. CDR3 loop: CASTTGTGGGKLFF. The DNA for the CDR3 is TGTGCCAGTACAACCGGGACAGGAGGCGGGAAACTGTTTTTT.

Only a few counts were recorded for this clone. The chain has TRBV18 and TRBJ2-5, with TRBD1 identical over 10 bases. This CDR3 contains 17 residues. Unmatched junction bases numbered 8, after V lost 3 bases and J lost 1 base. Germline V lookup: CDR1 KGHSH, CDR2 LQKENI. Written as DNA, the CDR3 is TGTGCCAGCTCACCCCAGGGAAGACAGGGGGCCCAAGAGACCCAGTACTTC. Protein sequence: CASSPQGRQGAQETQYF.